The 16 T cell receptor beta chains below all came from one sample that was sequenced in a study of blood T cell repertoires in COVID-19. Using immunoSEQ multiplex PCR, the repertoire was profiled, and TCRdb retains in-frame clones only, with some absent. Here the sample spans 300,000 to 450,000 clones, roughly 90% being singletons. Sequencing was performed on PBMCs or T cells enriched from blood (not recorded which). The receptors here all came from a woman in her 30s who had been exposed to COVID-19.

The CDR3 DNA reads TGCAGCGTCAGGGGCTCTGGAAACACCATATATTTT. This codes for CSVRGSGNTIYF. The chain links TRBV29-1 to TRBJ1-3; possible D gene TRBD1, 6 bases. This CDR3 region has 12 residues. The ends were cut back, 6 bases at V and 0 bases at J, with 6 bases in the middle. Germline V gives CDR1 SQVTM, CDR2 ANQGSEA. Using reference TRBV29-1 and TRBJ1-3 for the parts outside the CDR3, the full variable domain is SAVISQKPSRDICQRGTSLTIQCQVDSQVTMMFWYRQQPGQSLTLIATANQGSEATYESGFVIDKFPISRPNLTFSTLTVSNMSPEDSSIYLCSVRGSGNTIYFGEGSWLTVV.

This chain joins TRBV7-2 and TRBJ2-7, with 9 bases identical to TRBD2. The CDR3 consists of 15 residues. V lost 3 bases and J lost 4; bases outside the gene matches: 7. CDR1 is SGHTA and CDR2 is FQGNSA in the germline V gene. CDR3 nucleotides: TGTGCCAGCAGCTTCGCGGGAGGGCCTTTTTACGAGCAGTACTTC. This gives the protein CASSFAGGPFYEQYF.

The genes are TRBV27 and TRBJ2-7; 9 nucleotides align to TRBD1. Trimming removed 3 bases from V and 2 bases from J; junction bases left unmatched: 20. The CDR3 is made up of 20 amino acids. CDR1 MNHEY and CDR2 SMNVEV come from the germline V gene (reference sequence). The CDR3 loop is CASSFSRPRSQGQGTYEQYF. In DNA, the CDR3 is TGTGCCAGCAGTTTCTCTCGACCCCGTTCACAGGGACAGGGTACCTACGAGCAGTACTTC.

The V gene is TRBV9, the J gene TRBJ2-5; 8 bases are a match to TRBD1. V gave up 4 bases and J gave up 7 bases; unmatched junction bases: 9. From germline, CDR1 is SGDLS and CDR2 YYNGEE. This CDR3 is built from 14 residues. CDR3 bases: TGTGCCAGCAGCCCAGGGGGCGGCGAGGGGACCCAGTACTTC. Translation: CASSPGGGEGTQYF.

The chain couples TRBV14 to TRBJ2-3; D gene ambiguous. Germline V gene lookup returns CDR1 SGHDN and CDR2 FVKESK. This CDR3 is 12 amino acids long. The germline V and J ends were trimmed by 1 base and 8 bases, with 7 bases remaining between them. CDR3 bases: TGTGCCAGCAGCCAAGTCCGAGGTACGCAGTATTTT. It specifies CASSQVRGTQYF.

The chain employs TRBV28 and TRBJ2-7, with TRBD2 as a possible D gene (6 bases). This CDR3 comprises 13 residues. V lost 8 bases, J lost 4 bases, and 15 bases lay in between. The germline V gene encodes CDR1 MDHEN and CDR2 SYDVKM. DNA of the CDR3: TGTGCCAGCGACAGACTAGACGGATACGAGCAGTACTTC. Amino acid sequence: CASDRLDGYEQYF. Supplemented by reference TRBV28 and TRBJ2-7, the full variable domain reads DVKVTQSSRYLVKRTGEKVFLECVQDMDHENMFWYRQDPGLGLRLIYFSYDVKMKEKGDIPEGYSVSREKKERFSLILESASTNQTSMYLCASDRLDGYEQYFGPGTRLTVT.

CDR3: CASSLSAYEQYF. The CDR3 nucleotides read TGTGCCAGCAGTTTATCCGCCTACGAGCAGTACTTC. The rearrangement links TRBV28 to TRBJ2-7; D call uncertain. This CDR3 spans 12 amino acids. Trimming took off 1 base at V and 2 bases at J, with 3 bases between the two ends. Germline CDR1 MDHEN, CDR2 SYDVKM.

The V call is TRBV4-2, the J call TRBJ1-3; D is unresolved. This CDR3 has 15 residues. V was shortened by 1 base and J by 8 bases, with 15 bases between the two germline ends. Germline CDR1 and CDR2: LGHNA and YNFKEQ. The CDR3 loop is CASSQGTKLPDTIYF. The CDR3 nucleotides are TGTGCCAGCAGCCAAGGGACTAAACTGCCGGACACCATATATTTT.

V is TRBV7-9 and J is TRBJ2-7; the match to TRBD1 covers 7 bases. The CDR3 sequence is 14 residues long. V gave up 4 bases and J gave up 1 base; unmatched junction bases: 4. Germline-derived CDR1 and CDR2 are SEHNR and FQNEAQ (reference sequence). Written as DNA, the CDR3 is TGTGCCAGCAGCTCGGGGACAGTTTCCTACGAGCAGTACTTC. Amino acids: CASSSGTVSYEQYF.

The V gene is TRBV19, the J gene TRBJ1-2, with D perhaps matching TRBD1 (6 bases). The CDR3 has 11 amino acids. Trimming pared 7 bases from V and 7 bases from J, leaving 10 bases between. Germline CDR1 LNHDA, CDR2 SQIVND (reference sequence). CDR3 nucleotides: TGTGCCAGTATCCAAGGGGGTGGCTACACCTTC. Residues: CASIQGGGYTF.

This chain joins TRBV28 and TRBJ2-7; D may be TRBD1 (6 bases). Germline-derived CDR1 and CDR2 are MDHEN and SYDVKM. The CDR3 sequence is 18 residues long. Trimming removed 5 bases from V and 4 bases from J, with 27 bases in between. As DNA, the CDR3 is TGTGCCAGCAGTCCCAACCCCCTAAAAAACAGGGCAGATTACGAGCAGTACTTC. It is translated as CASSPNPLKNRADYEQYF.

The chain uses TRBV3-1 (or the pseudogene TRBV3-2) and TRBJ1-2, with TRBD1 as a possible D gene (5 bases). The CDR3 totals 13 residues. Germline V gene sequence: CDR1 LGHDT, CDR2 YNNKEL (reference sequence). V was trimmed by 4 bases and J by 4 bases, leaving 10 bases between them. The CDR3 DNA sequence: TGTGCCAGCAGCCCCAGGGCTGGCTATGGCTACACCTTC. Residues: CASSPRAGYGYTF.

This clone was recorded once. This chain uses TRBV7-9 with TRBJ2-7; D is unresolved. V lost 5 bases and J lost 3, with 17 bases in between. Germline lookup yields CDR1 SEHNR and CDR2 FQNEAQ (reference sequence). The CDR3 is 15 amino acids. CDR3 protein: CASSPRSPENYEQYF. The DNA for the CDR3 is TGTGCCAGCAGCCCTCGGAGTCCTGAAAACTACGAGCAGTACTTC.

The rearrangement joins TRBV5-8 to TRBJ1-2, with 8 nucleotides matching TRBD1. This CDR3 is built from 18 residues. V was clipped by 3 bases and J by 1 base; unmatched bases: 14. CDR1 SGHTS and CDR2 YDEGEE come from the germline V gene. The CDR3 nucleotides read TGTGCCAGCAGCTGGACCGGGAGACAGGGGTTGTATAACTATGGCTACACCTTC. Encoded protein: CASSWTGRQGLYNYGYTF.

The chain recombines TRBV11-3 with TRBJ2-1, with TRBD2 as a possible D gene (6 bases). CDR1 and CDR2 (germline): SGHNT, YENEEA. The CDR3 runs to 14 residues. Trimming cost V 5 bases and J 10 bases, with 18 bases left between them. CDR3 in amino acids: CASSPRDSLLEQFF. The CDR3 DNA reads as TGTGCCAGCAGCCCCCGGGACTCCCTGCTAGAGCAGTTCTTC.

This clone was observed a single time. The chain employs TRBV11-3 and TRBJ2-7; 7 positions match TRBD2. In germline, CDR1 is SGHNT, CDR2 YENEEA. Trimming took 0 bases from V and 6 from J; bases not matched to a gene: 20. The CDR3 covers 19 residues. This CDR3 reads CASSLEGQWGRAGSPEQYF. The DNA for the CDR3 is TGTGCCAGCAGCTTAGAAGGTCAATGGGGGAGGGCCGGGTCCCCCGAGCAGTACTTC.